What follows are 2 T cell receptor beta chains derived from one specimen sequenced in a study of T cells in women clearing cervical HPV infection. Profiling relied on immunoSEQ multiplex PCR, and the TCRdb table lists in-frame clones only, not all of them. This listing includes tens of thousands of clones. Sequenced input: blood buffy coat. Receptors were obtained from a woman between 18 and 69 years old with a cervical HPV16 infection that either progressed to CIN3+ or cleared (not recorded which).

For this clone: The CDR3 goes on 3 residues after the read ends, and that part is filled in from the germline J gene. J is TRBJ2-1 and V is TRBV7-9; TRBD2 matches 13 bases. The J segment lost 8 bases and the V segment lost 4 bases, leaving 5 bases of the junction unmatched. The CDR3 has 15 amino acids. Looked up from germline, CDR1 is SEHNR and CDR2 is FQNEAQ (reference sequence). The part of the CDR3 DNA that was read is TGTGCCAGCAGCTCCGGGACTAGCGGGAAGGATGAG. The encoded protein is CASSSGTSGKDE. The whole CDR3 sequence is CASSSGTSGKDEQFF.

Regarding this clone: The read stops 3 residues short of the end of the CDR3; the missing end is completed from the germline J gene. The genes are TRBV19 and TRBJ1-5, with D uncertain. V lost 5 bases, J lost 9 bases, and 11 bases lay in between. The V gene's germline CDR1 is LNHDA and CDR2 SQIVND (reference sequence). The CDR3 is 12 residues long. This chain's CDR3 is CASSERVRPQHF. CDR3 bases read: TGTGCCAGTAGTGAAAGGGTTCGGCCC.